These 15 T cell receptor beta chains came from one sample sequenced in a study of blood T cells in healthy people across ages. A second PCR, run for about 7 to 11 cycles, used a sample-barcoded 5' primer plus a J-beta primer mix. TCRdb reprocessed the 5' RACE reads via MiXCR and lists one record per CDR3 protein. This table holds hundreds of thousands of distinct CDR3 sequences, approximately 59% found once. The sequenced sample was blood. These TCRs come from a man aged 30 to 45 in good health.

The rearrangement joins TRBV6-5 to TRBJ1-6, with D possibly being TRBD1 (6 bases). The CDR3 covers 15 residues. Per the germline V gene, CDR1 is MNHEY and CDR2 is SVGAGI. Trimming pared 2 bases from V and 10 bases from J, leaving 15 bases between. CDR3 loop: CASSYGGPPHSPLHF. In DNA, the CDR3 is TGTGCCAGCAGTTACGGGGGCCCGCCCCACTCACCCCTCCACTTT.

This clonotype was detected a few times. The V call is TRBV5-1, the J call TRBJ2-1; 8 positions agree with TRBD2. Looked up from germline, CDR1 is SGHRS and CDR2 is YFSETQ. V dropped 4 bases and J dropped 1; count of bases not matched to a gene: 7. CDR3 length equals 16 residues. DNA for the CDR3: TGCGCCAGCAGCATGGGACTAGAAAGATCCTACAATGAGCAGTTCTTC. Its translation: CASSMGLERSYNEQFF.

The CDR3 loop is CASSPPGGGANVLTF. For the CDR3, the DNA is TGTGCCAGCAGCCCACCGGGGGGAGGGGCCAACGTCCTGACTTTC. This chain links TRBV7-3 with TRBJ2-6; 7 nucleotides match TRBD2. The trim removed 5 bases at V and 4 bases at J, leaving 5 bases unmatched. There are 15 residues in the CDR3. From germline, CDR1 is SGHTA and CDR2 FQGTGA.

DNA of the CDR3: TGTGCCAGCAGTTCCCAAGGACAGGGGACCTACAATGAGCAGTTCTTC. Translated, it gives CASSSQGQGTYNEQFF. The chain is built from TRBV6-5 and TRBJ2-1; 9 nucleotides line up with TRBD1. This CDR3 has 16 amino acids. Germline trimming cut 4 bases from V and 2 bases from J; bases unmatched to any gene: 6. Germline V gives CDR1 MNHEY, CDR2 SVGAGI.

The chain is built from TRBV20-1 and TRBJ2-3; 7 bases match TRBD2. The CDR3 length is 13 residues. Germline trimming cut 8 bases from V and 4 bases from J; bases unmatched to any gene: 9. Germline lookup yields CDR1 DFQATT and CDR2 SNEGSKA (reference sequence). Written as DNA, the CDR3 is TGCAGTACCCTGTGGGGGGGGGCAGATACGCAGTATTTT. Its protein product is CSTLWGGADTQYF.

The V call is TRBV16, the J call TRBJ2-7; D perhaps matches TRBD1 (5 bases). The CDR3 length is 15 residues. Trimming took off 2 bases at V and 3 bases at J, with 14 bases between the two ends. Germline values: CDR1 KGHSY, CDR2 FQNENV. CDR3 sequence: CASSQIQGRNYEQYF. In nucleotides, the CDR3 is TGTGCCAGCAGCCAAATCCAGGGTCGGAACTACGAGCAGTACTTC.

This clonotype was seen a handful of times. In DNA, the CDR3 is TGCAGCGTCGAGACAGGGGGCGTCGAAGCTTTCTTT. Encoded protein: CSVETGGVEAFF. The chain links TRBV29-1 to TRBJ1-1; 10 positions match TRBD1. With V trimmed by 6 bases and J by 8 bases, 6 bases remained unmatched. CDR1 is SQVTM and CDR2 is ANQGSEA in the germline V gene. The CDR3 has 12 residues.

This chain links TRBV20-1 with TRBJ1-5; D perhaps matches TRBD1 (6 bases). The V end was cut by 5 bases, the J end by 4 bases, with 15 bases between. The CDR3 is 14 amino acids. CDR1 is DFQATT, CDR2 SNEGSKA, per germline (reference sequence). CDR3 coding DNA: TGCAGTGCTGGCATGGGGGGGCCAAATCAGCCCCAGCATTTT. Its protein is CSAGMGGPNQPQHF.

The sample holds one count of this clonotype. Here the CDR3 reads CASSLYSAKNIQYF. In DNA form, the CDR3 reads TGTGCCAGCAGCTTGTACAGCGCCAAAAACATTCAGTACTTC. The chain recombines TRBV5-6 with TRBJ2-4; D not certain. From germline, CDR1 is SGHDT and CDR2 YYEEEE. With 1 base removed from V and 1 base from J, the gap between germline ends came to 6 bases. The CDR3 contains 14 residues.

This clonotype is a singleton in its sample. The J gene is TRBJ2-5, the V gene TRBV5-1; D is possibly TRBD1 (5 bases). V was pared by 2 bases and J by 2 bases, with 22 bases between. Germline V gene lookup returns CDR1 SGHRS and CDR2 YFSETQ. The CDR3 loop spans 18 amino acids. CDR3: CASSFITHGHGSQETQYF. The CDR3 DNA follows: TGCGCCAGCAGCTTCATTACTCATGGACACGGATCGCAAGAGACCCAGTACTTC.

V gene TRBV9 combines with J gene TRBJ2-1, with D unclear. The germline V gene has CDR1 SGDLS and CDR2 YYNGEE. This CDR3 contains 14 residues. Trimming stripped 5 bases from V and 7 bases from J, with 16 bases between. The CDR3 region is CASSARGVPNEQFF. DNA of the CDR3: TGTGCCAGCAGTGCCCGAGGAGTCCCTAATGAGCAGTTCTTC.

The V and J genes are TRBV14 and TRBJ2-1; perhaps TRBD1 as D (6 bases). CDR1 is SGHDN, CDR2 FVKESK, per germline. Trimming removed 1 base from V and 0 bases from J, with 10 bases in between. The CDR3 is made up of 16 amino acids. CDR3 amino acids: CASSQGVGGSYNEQFF. Here the CDR3 DNA reads TGTGCCAGCAGCCAAGGGGTAGGGGGCTCCTACAATGAGCAGTTCTTC.

The chain couples TRBV9 to TRBJ2-7; 12 bases are shared with TRBD2. Near its end, the DNA agrees better with TRBJ2-5, so the J call may be wrong. The CDR3 length is 15 residues. Germline-derived CDR1 and CDR2 are SGDLS and YYNGEE. The CDR3 sequence: CASSSSGGVQETQYF. The CDR3 region has the DNA TGTGCCAGCAGCTCTAGCGGGGGGGTTCAAGAGACCCAGTACTTC.

The V and J genes are TRBV3-1 and TRBJ1-1; D might be TRBD1 (5 bases). This CDR3 is 15 amino acids long. V lost 2 bases and J 2 bases, leaving 12 bases between the germline ends. Germline values: CDR1 LGHDT, CDR2 YNNKEL (reference sequence). In DNA form, the CDR3 reads TGTGCCAGCAGCCAAAGTCGACAGACCAACACTGAAGCTTTCTTT. Amino acids: CASSQSRQTNTEAFF.

The chain is built from TRBV2 and TRBJ1-6; 11 bases line up with TRBD1. V shed 6 bases, J shed 4 bases, and the junction held 5 bases outside the gene matches. CDR3 size: 16 residues. Germline V gene data show CDR1 as SNHLY and CDR2 as FYNNEI. CDR3 bases: TGTGCCAGCAGGTCCGGGACAGGGGGGTATAATTCACCCCTCCACTTT. Protein product: CASRSGTGGYNSPLHF.